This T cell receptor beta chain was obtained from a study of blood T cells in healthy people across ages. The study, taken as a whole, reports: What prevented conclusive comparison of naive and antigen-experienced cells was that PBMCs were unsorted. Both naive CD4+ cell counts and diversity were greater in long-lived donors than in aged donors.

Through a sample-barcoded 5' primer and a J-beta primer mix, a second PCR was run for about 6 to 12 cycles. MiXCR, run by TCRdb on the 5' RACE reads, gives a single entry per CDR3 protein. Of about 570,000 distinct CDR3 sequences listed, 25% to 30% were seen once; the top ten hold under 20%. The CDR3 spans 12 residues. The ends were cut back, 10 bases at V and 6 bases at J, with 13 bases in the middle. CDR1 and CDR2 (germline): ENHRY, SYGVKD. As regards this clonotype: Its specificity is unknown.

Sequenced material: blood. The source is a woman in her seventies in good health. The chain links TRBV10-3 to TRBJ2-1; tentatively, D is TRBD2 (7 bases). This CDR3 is CATGAGANEQFF. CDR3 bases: TGTGCCACGGGGGCGGGGGCCAATGAGCAGTTCTTC.